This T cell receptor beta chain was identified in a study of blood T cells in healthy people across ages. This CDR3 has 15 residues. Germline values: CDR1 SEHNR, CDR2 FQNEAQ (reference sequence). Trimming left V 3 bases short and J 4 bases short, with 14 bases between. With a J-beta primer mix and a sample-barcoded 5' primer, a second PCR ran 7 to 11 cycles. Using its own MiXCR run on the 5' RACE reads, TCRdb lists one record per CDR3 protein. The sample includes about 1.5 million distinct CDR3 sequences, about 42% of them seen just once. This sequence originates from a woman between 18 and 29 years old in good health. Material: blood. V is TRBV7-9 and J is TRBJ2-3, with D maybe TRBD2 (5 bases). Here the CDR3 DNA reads TGTGCCAGCAGCTTCGGGCTTACCGGGGCAGATACGCAGTATTTT. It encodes CASSFGLTGADTQYF.